Presented here are 11 T cell receptor beta chains from one specimen sequenced in a study of early T cells in non-severe SARS-CoV-2 infection. TCRdb ran MiXCR on the 5' RACE reads and lists one entry per CDR3 protein. The table shows roughly 40,000 distinct CDR3 sequences, with 12% occurring only once. The sequenced sample consisted of whole blood. The origin of the receptors is an adult who was a healthcare worker with PCR-confirmed SARS-CoV-2 infection or an uninfected control (not recorded which).

There are many counts of this clonotype. The gene calls are TRBV29-1 and TRBJ2-1; 9 nucleotides agree with TRBD2. The CDR3 length is 13 residues. CDR1 and CDR2 from the germline V gene are SQVTM and ANQGSEA. The V and J ends lost 7 bases and 2 bases, in that order; junction bases with no gene match: 3. CDR3 nucleotide sequence: TGCAGCGCTGGGACTAGCCCCTACAATGAGCAGTTCTTC. It codes for CSAGTSPYNEQFF.

In its sample, this clonotype was seen a few times. The rearrangement links TRBV18 to TRBJ1-5; the match to TRBD1 covers 9 bases. Trimming removed 2 bases from V and 6 bases from J; junction bases left unmatched: 8. The V gene's germline CDR1 is KGHSH and CDR2 LQKENI. The CDR3 runs to 16 residues. The DNA for the CDR3 is TGTGCCAGCTCACCAGAGGACAGGGGAGGAGGTCAGCCCCAGCATTTT. Its protein product is CASSPEDRGGGQPQHF.

The chain combines TRBV7-2 with TRBJ2-1; D gene unclear. The germline V and J ends were trimmed by 6 bases and 5 bases, with 11 bases remaining between them. The length of the CDR3 is 13 residues. The germline V gene has CDR1 SGHTA and CDR2 FQGNSA. This chain's CDR3 is CASRYAWDNEQFF. The CDR3 bases are TGTGCCAGCAGATATGCCTGGGACAATGAGCAGTTCTTC.

There are many counts of this clonotype. The J gene is TRBJ2-1, the V gene TRBV7-9; D not certain. The CDR3 consists of 13 residues. Germline values: CDR1 SEHNR, CDR2 FQNEAQ (reference sequence). Trimming shortened V by 3 bases and J by 6 bases, and 9 bases separated the two germline ends. CDR3 region: CASSLVGGNEQFF. CDR3 sequence (DNA): TGTGCCAGCAGCTTGGTGGGTGGCAATGAGCAGTTCTTC. Combining the CDR3 with reference TRBV7-9 and TRBJ2-1 gives the whole variable domain DTGVSQNPRHKITKRGQNVTFRCDPISEHNRLYWYRQTLGQGPEFLTYFQNEAQLEKSRLLSDRFSAERPKGSFSTLEIQRTEQGDSAMYLCASSLVGGNEQFFGPGTRLTVL.

This clonotype has more than one count but fewer than ten. This chain links TRBV11-2 with TRBJ1-2; a weak D match, TRBD1 (6 bases). Trimming left V 5 bases short and J 8 bases short, with 24 bases between. There are 16 residues in the CDR3. Per the germline V gene, CDR1 is SGHAT and CDR2 is FQNNGV. The CDR3 region has the DNA TGTGCCAGCAGCCTCACAGGGCCCAGATCCCTGACCGGCTACACCTTC. It translates to CASSLTGPRSLTGYTF.

This clonotype was observed at least ten times. The CDR3, as DNA: TGCAGTGGAGGACGCCTCCAAGAGACCCAGTACTTC. Encoded protein: CSGGRLQETQYF. The chain is built from TRBV20-1 and TRBJ2-5; D gene ambiguous. The CDR3 runs to 12 residues. The V gene's germline CDR1 is DFQATT and CDR2 SNEGSKA (reference sequence). V lost 7 bases to trimming and J lost 1 base, with 10 bases between them.

The sample holds many counts of this clonotype. This chain links TRBV29-1 with TRBJ1-2, with a possible D match to TRBD1 (5 bases). The length of the CDR3 is 12 residues. CDR1 and CDR2 from the germline V gene are SQVTM and ANQGSEA. The ends were cut back, 5 bases at V and 2 bases at J, with 9 bases in the middle. CDR3 in DNA: TGCAGCGTTTGGGACGGGAACTATGGCTACACCTTC. Its protein product is CSVWDGNYGYTF.

There are many counts of this clonotype. The V call is TRBV28, the J call TRBJ2-1; tentatively, D is TRBD2 (6 bases). This CDR3 region has 12 residues. Germline loops: CDR1 MDHEN, CDR2 SYDVKM. Trimming left V 6 bases short and J 6 bases short, with 9 bases between. CDR3 nucleotide sequence: TGTGCCAGCAGCACTAGCTTCAATGAGCAGTTCTTC. It translates to CASSTSFNEQFF.

V gene TRBV3-1 combines with J gene TRBJ2-7, with D unclear. Germline V gene lookup returns CDR1 LGHDT and CDR2 YNNKEL (reference sequence). This CDR3 comprises 13 residues. The V end lost 4 bases, the J end lost 4 bases, and 11 bases lay between the germline ends. CDR3 nucleotides: TGTGCCAGCAGCCTACAGTGGGATTACGAGCAGTACTTC. Translating it yields CASSLQWDYEQYF.

This clonotype was recorded a few times. This rearrangement joins TRBV7-9 to TRBJ2-2; D gene uncertain. The CDR3 is 13 residues long. V shed 1 base and J shed 8 bases, with 8 bases lying between them. Germline CDR1 SEHNR, CDR2 FQNEAQ (reference sequence). Here the CDR3 reads CASSLVFGGELFF. Written as DNA, the CDR3 is TGTGCCAGCAGCTTAGTTTTTGGAGGGGAGCTGTTTTTT.

The chain combines TRBV10-3 with TRBJ2-3, with no clear D. Germline V gene sequence: CDR1 ENHRY, CDR2 SYGVKD. The CDR3 sequence is 13 residues long. The V end lost 1 base, the J end lost 4 bases, and 6 bases lay between the germline ends. CDR3 sequence: CAISEWTADTQYF. CDR3 coding DNA: TGTGCCATCAGTGAGTGGACGGCAGATACGCAGTATTTT.